The 29 T cell receptor beta chains below were found in one sample sequenced in a study of radiotherapy plus CTLA-4 blockade in lung cancer. Using immunoSEQ multiplex PCR, the repertoire was profiled, and TCRdb retains in-frame clones only, with some absent. The sample includes 60,000 to 70,000 clones, 79% of them seen just once. Sequenced material: peripheral blood, taken from a patient treated with radiotherapy plus ipilimumab. The receptors were sampled from a human donor with non-small cell lung cancer who had a complete response to radiotherapy plus ipilimumab.

V usage is TRBV5-1 and J usage is TRBJ1-1; no clear D gene. CDR1 and CDR2 (germline): SGHRS, YFSETQ. This CDR3 has 13 residues. Deletions cut 6 bases from V and 2 bases from J, with 11 bases between. For the CDR3, the DNA is TGCGCCAGCAATGGGGAGGGAAACACTGAAGCTTTCTTT. It specifies CASNGEGNTEAFF. The variable domain in full, completed from reference TRBV5-1 and TRBJ1-1, reads KAGVTQTPRYLIKTRGQQVTLSCSPISGHRSVSWYQQTPGQGLQFLFEYFSETQRNKGNFPGRFSGRQFSNSRSEMNVSTLELGDSALYLCASNGEGNTEAFFGQGTRLTVV.

This clone was counted between two and nine times. The V gene is TRBV5-4, the J gene TRBJ2-5; D not resolved. The germline V gene has CDR1 SGHNT and CDR2 YYREEE (reference sequence). Trimming removed 4 bases from V and 4 bases from J, with 8 bases in between. The CDR3 is made up of 12 amino acids. This CDR3 reads CASSIDTETQYF. CDR3 DNA sequence: TGTGCCAGCAGCATTGACACAGAGACCCAGTACTTC.

The chain has TRBV5-6 and TRBJ2-5; 7 positions agree with TRBD2. The CDR3 has 14 amino acids. The germline CDR1 and CDR2 sequences are SGHDT and YYEEEE. With 4 bases clipped from V and 6 bases from J, the junction kept 9 bases outside the gene matches. CDR3 residues: CASSQGGSRKTQYF. The CDR3 nucleotides are TGTGCCAGCAGCCAGGGCGGGAGTAGGAAGACCCAGTACTTC.

The chain uses TRBV15 and TRBJ1-2; 9 bases match TRBD1. This CDR3 contains 16 residues. Germline trimming cut 1 base from V and 5 bases from J; bases unmatched to any gene: 8. Germline assignment: CDR1 LNHNV and CDR2 YYDKDF (reference sequence). The DNA of the CDR3 is TGTGCCACCAGCAGAGGGACTAACAGGGGGCTTTATGGCTACACCTTC. Protein sequence: CATSRGTNRGLYGYTF.

The gene calls are TRBV6-5 and TRBJ1-2; 9 bases line up with TRBD1. With 5 bases clipped from V and 4 bases from J, the junction kept 2 bases outside the gene matches. The germline V gene encodes CDR1 MNHEY and CDR2 SVGAGI. The CDR3 length is 13 residues. As DNA, the CDR3 is TGTGCCAGCAGTGAGACAGGGGGCTATGGCTACACCTTC. Protein sequence: CASSETGGYGYTF.

This sequence joins TRBV7-9 and TRBJ1-1; D gene unclear. Trimming cost V 6 bases and J 0 bases, with 14 bases left between them. The CDR3 contains 15 residues. Germline V gene lookup returns CDR1 SEHNR and CDR2 FQNEAQ (reference sequence). The CDR3 protein is CASSWDRRMNTEAFF. CDR3 DNA sequence: TGTGCCAGCAGTTGGGATCGGAGAATGAACACTGAAGCTTTCTTT.

This rearrangement joins TRBV9 to TRBJ2-5; D uncertain. The germline gives CDR1 SGDLS, CDR2 YYNGEE. This CDR3 spans 15 amino acids. V dropped 0 bases and J dropped 5 bases, with 14 bases sitting between them. The CDR3 sequence is CASSVATTVGETQYF. In DNA, the CDR3 is TGTGCCAGCAGCGTAGCTACGACGGTGGGGGAGACCCAGTACTTC.

Only a few counts were recorded for this clone. This chain connects TRBV19 to TRBJ2-5; D unresolved. Germline V gives CDR1 LNHDA, CDR2 SQIVND (reference sequence). The CDR3 extends over 11 amino acids. V was trimmed by 5 bases and J by 2 bases, leaving 3 bases between them. The CDR3 DNA sequence: TGTGCCAGTAGTGGTCAAGAGACCCAGTACTTC. It yields the protein CASSGQETQYF. Full variable domain (missing parts from reference TRBV19 and TRBJ2-5): DGGITQSPKYLFRKEGQNVTLSCEQNLNHDAMYWYRQDPGQGLRLIYYSQIVNDFQKGDIAEGYSVSREKKESFPLTVTSAQKNPTAFYLCASSGQETQYFGPGTRLLVL.

This chain's CDR3 is CSVAGGAYGYTF. The CDR3 DNA reads as TGCAGCGTTGCAGGGGGGGCCTATGGCTACACCTTC. V is TRBV29-1 and J is TRBJ1-2, with 7 bases matching TRBD1. V shed 4 bases and J 4 bases; nucleotides not matched to a gene: 3. CDR1 and CDR2 (germline): SQVTM, ANQGSEA. This CDR3 has 12 residues.

The genes are TRBV6-6 and TRBJ1-1; D is undetermined. Deletions cut 0 bases from V and 11 bases from J, with 10 bases between. The V gene's germline CDR1 is MNHNY and CDR2 SVGAGI (reference sequence). CDR3 length: 12 residues. The CDR3 protein is CASSYSGARAFF. CDR3 sequence (DNA): TGTGCCAGCAGTTACTCGGGAGCCCGCGCTTTCTTT.

The chain recombines TRBV9 with TRBJ1-2; 7 bases align to TRBD1. The CDR3 is 14 amino acids. V shed 0 bases and J 8 bases; nucleotides not matched to a gene: 7. Germline V CDR1 and CDR2: SGDLS, YYNGEE. The CDR3 is CASSVATGSEGYTF. The CDR3 nucleotides are TGTGCCAGCAGCGTAGCGACAGGGTCAGAAGGCTACACCTTC.

The chain links TRBV6-1 to TRBJ2-7; tentatively, D is TRBD2 (7 bases). Germline V gene data show CDR1 as MNHNS and CDR2 as SASEGT. V lost 1 base, J lost 6 bases, and 10 bases lay in between. This CDR3 has 13 residues. The CDR3 coding sequence is TGTGCCAGCAGTGAAGACAGGGAGGGCGAGCAGTACTTC. Translating it yields CASSEDREGEQYF.

V gene TRBV7-2 combines with J gene TRBJ2-3, with 7 bases aligning to TRBD1. Losses at the gene ends were 5 bases for V and 2 bases for J; bases not matched to a gene: 4. CDR3 size: 14 residues. Germline lookup yields CDR1 SGHTA and CDR2 FQGNSA. The CDR3 reads CASSADRVTDTQYF. The CDR3, as DNA: TGTGCCAGCAGCGCCGACAGGGTCACAGATACGCAGTATTTT.

This chain links TRBV7-2 with TRBJ1-1, with D tentatively TRBD1 (5 bases). The CDR3 extends over 13 amino acids. Germline CDR1 is SGHTA and CDR2 is FQGNSA. The V gene lost 5 bases and the J gene lost 1 base, with 8 bases spanning the gap. CDR3 amino acids: CASSGAWNTEAFF. The CDR3 coding sequence is TGTGCCAGCAGCGGGGCCTGGAACACTGAAGCTTTCTTT.

The rearrangement joins TRBV11-3 to TRBJ2-7; 7 bases align to TRBD2. The CDR3 has 14 residues. J gave up 6 bases and V 0 bases, and 5 bases lay outside the gene matches. Germline assignment: CDR1 SGHNT and CDR2 YENEEA. CDR3: CASSLDSASGEQYV. The CDR3 DNA reads as TGTGCCAGCAGCTTAGATTCGGCTAGCGGCGAGCAGTACGTC.

The rearrangement joins TRBV27 to TRBJ1-4; 9 positions agree with TRBD1. Trimming at V came to 3 bases and at J to 7 bases, leaving 9 bases not matched to a gene. The CDR3 has 16 residues. CDR1 and CDR2 (germline): MNHEY, SMNVEV (reference sequence). CDR3 sequence reads: CASSFLTGQGFEKLFF. In nucleotides, the CDR3 is TGTGCCAGCAGTTTCCTTACGGGACAGGGTTTTGAAAAACTGTTTTTT. The full variable domain, its missing parts supplied by reference TRBV27 and TRBJ1-4, is EAQVTQNPRYLITVTGKKLTVTCSQNMNHEYMSWYRQDPGLGLRQIYYSMNVEVTDKGDVPEGYKVSRKEKRNFPLILESPSPNQTSLYFCASSFLTGQGFEKLFFGSGTQLSVL.

The genes are TRBV5-1 and TRBJ1-1; D is possibly TRBD1 (5 bases). This CDR3 spans 14 amino acids. The V end lost 4 bases, the J end lost 6 bases, and 16 bases lay between the germline ends. Germline V gives CDR1 SGHRS, CDR2 YFSETQ. CDR3 loop: CASSKDNSKAEAFF. DNA for the CDR3: TGCGCCAGCAGCAAGGACAACAGTAAAGCTGAAGCTTTCTTT.

The J gene is TRBJ1-1, the V gene TRBV6-5, with 7 bases matching TRBD1. The junction had 7 bases not matched to a gene; V was cut back by 6 bases and J by 3 bases. The CDR3 is 14 residues long. Germline values: CDR1 MNHEY, CDR2 SVGAGI. In DNA form, the CDR3 reads TGTGCCAGCAGGGACAGGTGGCGGGACACTGAAGCTTTCTTT. Amino acid sequence: CASRDRWRDTEAFF.

The table lists this clone with a count of one. J is TRBJ1-2 and V is TRBV6-1; D unclear. Germline CDR1 is MNHNS and CDR2 is SASEGT. V shed 3 bases and J shed 8 bases, with 19 bases lying between them. The CDR3 spans 15 residues. The CDR3 DNA reads TGTGCCAGCAGTGACGTAAGTGGCACACGGGGAGGCTACACCTTC. Its protein is CASSDVSGTRGGYTF.

The chain uses TRBV7-2 and TRBJ2-5; 9 bases match TRBD2. CDR1 is SGHTA, CDR2 FQGNSA, per germline. The CDR3 has 14 residues. V lost 6 bases to trimming and J lost 5 bases; unmatched junction nucleotides: 7. CDR3 bases: TGTGCCAGCAGGGGTAGCGGGAGCCGGGAGACCCAGTACTTC. It encodes CASRGSGSRETQYF.

This clone was seen only once. The chain links TRBV27 to TRBJ1-5; perhaps TRBD1 as D (5 bases). The CDR3 has 12 residues. V was cut by 4 bases and J by 11 bases, with 12 bases left in between. Germline CDR1 MNHEY, CDR2 SMNVEV (reference sequence). CDR3 DNA: TGTGCCAGCAGTTCAGCAGGGAAGACCCAGCATTTT. It yields the protein CASSSAGKTQHF.

The chain combines TRBV18 with TRBJ1-1, with 7 bases matching TRBD1. Germline V gene lookup returns CDR1 KGHSH and CDR2 LQKENI. J lost 4 bases, V lost 0 bases, and 8 bases had no gene match. CDR3 length equals 16 residues. The CDR3 loop is CASSPPKGTAGTEAFF. As DNA, the CDR3 is TGTGCCAGCTCACCACCGAAGGGGACAGCCGGCACTGAAGCTTTCTTT.

The chain has TRBV7-6 and TRBJ2-5; 8 nucleotides match TRBD2. The CDR3 has 16 residues. V was clipped by 1 base and J by 4 bases; unmatched bases: 8. Germline V CDR1 and CDR2: SGHVS, FNYEAQ. The CDR3 loop is CASSLGGTRRGETQYF. In DNA form, the CDR3 reads TGTGCCAGCAGCTTAGGCGGGACTAGGAGGGGAGAGACCCAGTACTTC.

This clone has only one observation. V gene TRBV7-8 combines with J gene TRBJ1-2; 7 bases line up with TRBD1. The length of the CDR3 is 16 residues. With 5 bases clipped from V and 5 bases from J, the junction kept 14 bases outside the gene matches. In germline, CDR1 is SGHVS, CDR2 FQNEAQ. Here the CDR3 DNA reads TGTGCCAGCAGCCCCGAGGACAGTCTCAGGGGGTATGGCTACACCTTC. Residues: CASSPEDSLRGYGYTF.

This rearrangement joins TRBV9 to TRBJ2-1; no clear D gene. Germline CDR1 and CDR2: SGDLS and YYNGEE. CDR3 length: 14 residues. V lost 0 bases to trimming and J lost 8 bases, with 12 bases between them. In DNA form, the CDR3 reads TGTGCCAGCAGCGTAGTATCAGACGGCTATGAGCAGTTCTTC. Its protein product is CASSVVSDGYEQFF.

The chain links TRBV4-1 to TRBJ2-1; D remains ambiguous. There are 16 residues in the CDR3. Between the trimmed V and J ends, which lost 0 bases and 0 bases, there was a span of 9 bases. The germline gives CDR1 MGHRA, CDR2 YSYEKL. The CDR3 here is CASSQDSLYSYNEQFF. The DNA of the CDR3 is TGCGCCAGCAGCCAAGATAGCCTCTACTCCTACAATGAGCAGTTCTTC.

This rearrangement joins TRBV6-6 to TRBJ1-2, with 11 nucleotides matching TRBD1. J gave up 3 bases and V 8 bases, and 8 bases lay outside the gene matches. Germline-derived CDR1 and CDR2 are MNHNY and SVGAGI (reference sequence). There are 15 residues in the CDR3. CDR3 nucleotide sequence: TGTGCCAGCTTTGACGGGACAGGGGGGGACTATGGCTACACCTTC. Translation gives CASFDGTGGDYGYTF.

The chain combines TRBV30 with TRBJ1-4; D call uncertain. V was trimmed by 4 bases and J by 8 bases, leaving 14 bases between them. CDR3 size: 13 residues. Germline V gene lookup returns CDR1 GTSNPN and CDR2 SVGIG (reference sequence). CDR3 nucleotide sequence: TGTGCCTGGAAAAGGGCCCCAACGGAAAAACTGTTTTTT. Protein: CAWKRAPTEKLFF. Full variable domain (missing parts from reference TRBV30 and TRBJ1-4): SQTIHQWPATLVQPVGSPLSLECTVEGTSNPNLYWYRQAAGRGLQLLFYSVGIGQISSEVPQNLSASRPQDRQFILSSKKLLLSDSGFYLCAWKRAPTEKLFFGSGTQLSVL.

V gene TRBV9 combines with J gene TRBJ2-1, with no clear D. This CDR3 is built from 11 residues. The V end was cut by 0 bases, the J end by 9 bases, with 4 bases between. CDR1 and CDR2 from the germline V gene are SGDLS and YYNGEE. The CDR3 region is CASSVGTEQFF. In DNA form, the CDR3 reads TGTGCCAGCAGCGTAGGCACTGAGCAGTTCTTC.